This T cell receptor beta chain was sequenced for a study of blood T cells in healthy people across ages. On this clonotype: The antigen remains undetermined.

A J-beta primer mix and a sample-barcoded 5' primer were used in a second PCR of about 7 to 12 cycles. Each cDNA molecule received a tag from a template-switch adaptor that had 12 random nucleotides. TCRdb re-derived calls from the 5' RACE reads in MiXCR, one entry per CDR3 protein. This sample has about 1.1 million distinct CDR3 sequences; around two fifths occur once, and the top ten carry about 12%. With V trimmed by 5 bases and J by 5 bases, 7 bases remained unmatched. The CDR3 is made up of 13 amino acids. The germline gives CDR1 SQVTM, CDR2 ANQGSEA. Study-level findings and limits: The lack of PBMC sorting stopped any conclusive naive versus antigen-experienced comparison.

Caucasian, healthy and from Russia, the donors were aged between about 6 and 90. The specimen was blood. The sequence was collected from a man aged 18 to 29 in good health. The chain joins TRBV29-1 to TRBJ2-7; 9 bases match TRBD1. The CDR3 region has the DNA TGCAGCGTTACGGGACAGGGTCCCCACGAGCAGTACTTC. It specifies CSVTGQGPHEQYF.